Below, 18 T cell receptor beta chains from the same sample are listed, as sequenced in a study of cytomegalovirus exposure and HLA in healthy donors. 60 Vbeta and 13 Jbeta primers were used in PCR. Method: immunoSEQ multiplex PCR; TCRdb's copy keeps in-frame clones and lacks some. Counted here are over 85,000 clones, about 80% occurring once; the ten biggest clones make up more than 3%. Sample: PBMCs. Receptors were obtained from a man in his forties in good health and CMV-seronegative.

The chain combines TRBV5-1 with TRBJ1-1; TRBD1 aligns across 7 bases. The ends lost 0 bases at V and 2 bases at J; junction bases unmatched: 1. The CDR3 has 14 amino acids. From germline, CDR1 is SGHRS and CDR2 YFSETQ. The CDR3 DNA is TGCGCCAGCAGCTTGGAGGGGGCTAACACTGAAGCTTTCTTT. It encodes CASSLEGANTEAFF.

The chain uses TRBV5-4 and TRBJ2-1; 7 nucleotides align to TRBD1. Germline assignment: CDR1 SGHNT and CDR2 YYREEE (reference sequence). The CDR3 consists of 15 residues. J lost 7 bases, V lost 4 bases, and 11 bases had no gene match. The CDR3 nucleotides read TGTGCCAGCAGCCTAAAATCTATCAGGGGGAATGAGCAGTTCTTC. The encoded protein is CASSLKSIRGNEQFF.

The rearrangement links TRBV2 to TRBJ2-7; 7 nucleotides line up with TRBD1. The germline V gene has CDR1 SNHLY and CDR2 FYNNEI. V gave up 7 bases and J gave up 2 bases; unmatched junction bases: 8. The CDR3 covers 14 residues. As DNA, the CDR3 is TGTGCCAGCACAGGGACAGATAATCCCTACGAGCAGTACTTC. Translation: CASTGTDNPYEQYF.

The rearrangement links TRBV28 to TRBJ2-2; a weak D match, TRBD2 (7 bases). Trimming took 1 base from V and 7 from J, leaving 13 bases between them. The CDR3 spans 15 residues. Germline V gene sequence: CDR1 MDHEN, CDR2 SYDVKM. For the CDR3, the DNA is TGTGCCAGCAGTTTATCGGGGGGCACGGGCGGGGAGCTGTTTTTT. Amino acid sequence: CASSLSGGTGGELFF.

The J gene is TRBJ2-5, the V gene TRBV29-1, with 14 bases fitting TRBD2. The CDR3 runs to 14 residues. Germline-derived CDR1 and CDR2 are SQVTM and ANQGSEA. Trimming removed 5 bases from V and 4 bases from J; junction bases left unmatched: 3. CDR3 sequence reads: CSVRLAGGPETQYF. CDR3 bases: TGCAGCGTTCGACTAGCGGGAGGGCCAGAGACCCAGTACTTC.

This chain joins TRBV11-3 and TRBJ2-1; 10 bases match TRBD2. V dropped 0 bases and J dropped 7; count of bases not matched to a gene: 3. The CDR3 totals 15 residues. Germline assignment: CDR1 SGHNT and CDR2 YENEEA. CDR3 sequence reads: CASSLEAGGRNEQFF. The CDR3 DNA follows: TGTGCCAGCAGCTTAGAAGCGGGGGGGCGGAATGAGCAGTTCTTC.

The chain joins TRBV11-1 to TRBJ2-7, with 9 bases lining up with TRBD1. V dropped 6 bases and J dropped 1; count of bases not matched to a gene: 7. Germline CDR1 SGHAT, CDR2 FQDESV (reference sequence). This CDR3 spans 15 amino acids. CDR3 coding DNA: TGTGCCAGCAGTAAAAAGACAGGGGGATCCTACGAGCAGTACTTC. Translated, it gives CASSKKTGGSYEQYF.

This chain links TRBV5-4 with TRBJ2-3; 11 positions agree with TRBD2. The CDR3 has 16 residues. The J segment lost 0 bases and the V segment lost 4 bases, leaving 4 bases of the junction unmatched. Germline V gene data show CDR1 as SGHNT and CDR2 as YYREEE (reference sequence). The DNA for the CDR3 is TGTGCCAGCAGCCCTACTAGCGGGAGAAGCACAGATACGCAGTATTTT. Its protein product is CASSPTSGRSTDTQYF.

The chain links TRBV11-1 to TRBJ1-5; D gene unclear. Trimming cost V 9 bases and J 0 bases, with 9 bases left between them. The CDR3 totals 13 residues. Germline V gene lookup returns CDR1 SGHAT and CDR2 FQDESV (reference sequence). The CDR3 protein is CASSIHSNQPQHF. CDR3 sequence (DNA): TGTGCCAGTAGCATCCATAGCAATCAGCCCCAGCATTTT.

This clone was detected only a few times. The gene calls are TRBV15 and TRBJ2-7; 10 bases are a match to TRBD1. V was pared by 5 bases and J by 3 bases, with 4 bases of the junction left unmatched. Germline values: CDR1 LNHNV, CDR2 YYDKDF (reference sequence). The CDR3 runs 14 residues. CDR3 residues: CATSEGQGIYEQYF. The CDR3 DNA reads TGTGCCACCAGCGAGGGACAGGGGATCTACGAGCAGTACTTC.

The chain couples TRBV7-3 to TRBJ2-5; perhaps TRBD2 as D (5 bases). The CDR3 extends over 11 amino acids. The V and J ends lost 6 bases and 11 bases respectively, with 13 bases between them. From germline, CDR1 is SGHTA and CDR2 FQGTGA. The CDR3 coding sequence is TGTGCCAGCAGTGACGGAGGTGGTCAGTACTTC. Protein sequence: CASSDGGGQYF.

This clone was found once. The chain is built from TRBV27 and TRBJ1-1; no clear D gene. This CDR3 has 13 residues. The V and J ends lost 0 bases and 2 bases respectively, with 4 bases between them. Germline CDR1 MNHEY, CDR2 SMNVEV (reference sequence). The CDR3 DNA is TGTGCCAGCAGTTTATCAGCTAACACTGAAGCTTTCTTT. Translating it yields CASSLSANTEAFF.

V gene TRBV6-1 combines with J gene TRBJ1-1; D is unresolved. This CDR3 has 13 residues. The V end lost 5 bases, the J end lost 6 bases, and 13 bases lay between the germline ends. In germline, CDR1 is MNHNS, CDR2 SASEGT. The CDR3 region is CASSPFGEAEAFF. The CDR3 region has the DNA TGTGCCAGCAGTCCCTTCGGGGAGGCTGAAGCTTTCTTT.

V usage is TRBV6-6 and J usage is TRBJ2-1; 7 bases map to TRBD1. The CDR3 length is 15 residues. Germline-derived CDR1 and CDR2 are MNHNY and SVGAGI (reference sequence). The trim removed 4 bases at V and 4 bases at J, leaving 7 bases unmatched. The CDR3 bases are TGTGCCAGCAGTTCCGGACAGGTCATTTACAATGAGCAGTTCTTC. Its protein product is CASSSGQVIYNEQFF.

This clone has just a few counts. The V call is TRBV2, the J call TRBJ1-6; D perhaps matches TRBD1 (5 bases). The CDR3 consists of 13 residues. The V gene's germline CDR1 is SNHLY and CDR2 FYNNEI. Trimming stripped 3 bases from V and 7 bases from J, with 7 bases between. The CDR3 nucleotides are TGTGCCAGCAGTGACCAGGGCAATTCACCCCTCCACTTT. Its protein is CASSDQGNSPLHF.

This clone was picked up a small number of times. The chain uses TRBV30 and TRBJ1-1; D gene uncertain. V lost 4 bases and J lost 1, with 16 bases in between. The CDR3 loop spans 15 amino acids. Per germline, CDR1 GTSNPN and CDR2 SVGIG (reference sequence). CDR3 loop: CAWTNLREGNTEAFF. Here the CDR3 DNA reads TGTGCCTGGACTAACCTAAGGGAGGGGAACACTGAAGCTTTCTTT.

The V call is TRBV11-2, the J call TRBJ2-2; the match to TRBD2 covers 15 bases. Germline V gene lookup returns CDR1 SGHAT and CDR2 FQNNGV. The CDR3 consists of 17 residues. The V and J ends lost 5 bases and 1 base, in that order; junction bases with no gene match: 2. The CDR3 spells CASSTGLAGGNTGELFF. The DNA for the CDR3 is TGTGCCAGCAGCACGGGACTAGCGGGAGGGAACACCGGGGAGCTGTTTTTT.

The CDR3 spells CASSPVWGRLGTEAFF. CDR3 coding DNA: TGTGCCAGCAGCCCCGTTTGGGGGCGCTTGGGCACTGAAGCTTTCTTT. The chain recombines TRBV7-8 with TRBJ1-1, with D maybe TRBD1 (6 bases). CDR1 is SGHVS and CDR2 is FQNEAQ in the germline V gene. Trimming removed 5 bases at V and 4 bases at J, with 20 bases between. This CDR3 comprises 16 residues. Combining the CDR3 with reference TRBV7-8 and TRBJ1-1 gives the whole variable domain GAGVSQSPRYKVAKRGQDVALRCDPISGHVSLFWYQQALGQGPEFLTYFQNEAQLDKSGLPSDRFFAERPEGSVSTLKIQRTQQEDSAVYLCASSPVWGRLGTEAFFGQGTRLTVV.